There are a few counts of the clone carrying this T cell receptor beta chain. TCRdb ran MiXCR on the RT-PCR reads and lists one entry per CDR3 protein. This sample has 150,000 to 200,000 distinct CDR3 sequences, with 24% found just once. This specimen belongs to a study of patients and donors after allogeneic stem cell transplantation. Germline CDR1 and CDR2: DFQATT and SNEGSKA (reference sequence). Trimming cost V 2 bases and J 2 bases, with 10 bases left between them. CDR3 length equals 13 residues. The chain couples TRBV20-1 to TRBJ2-7; D gene ambiguous. The sample comprised blood, either unsorted or a sorted T cell fraction (not recorded which). The clonotype was recovered from a human donor who was either an allogeneic HSCT recipient or a stem cell or donor lymphocyte infusion donor (not recorded which). It is not recorded whose cells these are; they may come from a transplant donor. CDR3 coding DNA: TGCAGTGCTAGACGGCAGCAGACCTACGAGCAGTACTTC. Translated, it gives CSARRQQTYEQYF.